This TCR beta chain came from a study of vaccination and CD4 T cells after COVID-19. Regarding treatment: approximately 11-day PBMC culture with coronavirus spike peptide pools or control peptides (ViraFEST assay). Researchers used the Oncomine TCR Beta short-read assay to sequence DNA from cultured CD4+ T cells. TCRdb redid the calling of the PCR reads with MiXCR, one entry per CDR3 protein. The sample lists about 20,000 distinct CDR3 sequences; roughly 45% were seen once. On this clonotype itself: What it recognizes is unknown.

CDR1 is LNHDA and CDR2 is SQIVND in the germline V gene (reference sequence). The V end lost 5 bases, the J end lost 1 base, and 17 bases lay between the germline ends. The CDR3 has 16 residues. The sequence derives from a human donor who had recovered from COVID-19. V is TRBV19 and J is TRBJ1-1; D ambiguous. Sample: CD4+ T cells from blood, cultured in vitro. CDR3 coding DNA: TGTGCCAGTAGTCCCGTTATGCGCCAGGCGAACACTGAAGCTTTCTTT. This gives the protein CASSPVMRQANTEAFF.